The clone carrying this T cell receptor (beta chain) was seen a few times. The sample belongs to a study of cytomegalovirus exposure and HLA in healthy donors. The V end was cut by 2 bases, the J end by 4 bases, with 6 bases between. Per the germline V gene, CDR1 is KGHSH and CDR2 is LQKENI. There are 13 residues in the CDR3. PCR primers comprised 60 Vbeta and 13 Jbeta primers. TCRdb's table, derived via immunoSEQ multiplex PCR, lists solely in-frame clones and lacks some. Here the sample spans approximately 130,000 clones, around two thirds being singletons. What was sequenced was PBMCs. The chain recombines TRBV18 with TRBJ1-5; the D is unclear. The clonotype was recovered from a woman aged 40 to 55 in good health and CMV-seronegative. The CDR3 protein is CASSPSLNQPQHF. CDR3 nucleotide sequence: TGTGCCAGCTCACCATCGTTGAATCAGCCCCAGCATTTT.